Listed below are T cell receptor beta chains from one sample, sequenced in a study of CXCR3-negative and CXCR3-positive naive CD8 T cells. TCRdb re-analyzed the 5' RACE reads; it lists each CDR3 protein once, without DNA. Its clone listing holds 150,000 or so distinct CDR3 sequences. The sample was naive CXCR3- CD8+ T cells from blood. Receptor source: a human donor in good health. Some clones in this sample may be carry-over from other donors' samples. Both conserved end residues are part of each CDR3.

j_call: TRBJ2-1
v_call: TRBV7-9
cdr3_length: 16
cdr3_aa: CASSRTGGRENNEQFF

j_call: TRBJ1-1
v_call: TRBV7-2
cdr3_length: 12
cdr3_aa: CASSLVITEAFF

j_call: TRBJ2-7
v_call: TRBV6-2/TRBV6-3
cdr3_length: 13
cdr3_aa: CASTWDFSYEQYF

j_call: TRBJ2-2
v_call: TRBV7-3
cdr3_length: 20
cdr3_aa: CASSLNTRTSGGRGTGELFF

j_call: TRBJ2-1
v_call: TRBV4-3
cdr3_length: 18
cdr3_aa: CASSQLTGGTNPYNEQFF

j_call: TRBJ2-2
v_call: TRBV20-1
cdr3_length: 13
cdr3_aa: CSAREGDTGELFF

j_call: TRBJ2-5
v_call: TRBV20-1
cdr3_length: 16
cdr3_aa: CSASANRGRYQETQYF

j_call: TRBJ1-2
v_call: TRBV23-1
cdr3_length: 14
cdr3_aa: CASSLDRNNYGYTF

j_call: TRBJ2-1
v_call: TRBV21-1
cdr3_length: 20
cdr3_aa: CASLEGGTGGYEHLYNEQFF

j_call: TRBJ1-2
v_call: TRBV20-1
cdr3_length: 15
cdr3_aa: CSARQTTGGHYGYTF

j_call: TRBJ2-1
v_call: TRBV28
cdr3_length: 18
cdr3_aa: CASSGRVRRAKSYNEQFF

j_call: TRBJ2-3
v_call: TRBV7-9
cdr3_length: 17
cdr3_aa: CASKNDLLVAGTDTQYF

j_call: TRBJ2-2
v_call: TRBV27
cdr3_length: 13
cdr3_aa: CASRTSTAGELFF

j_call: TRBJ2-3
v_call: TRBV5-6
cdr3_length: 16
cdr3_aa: CASSRVVGGGTDTQYF

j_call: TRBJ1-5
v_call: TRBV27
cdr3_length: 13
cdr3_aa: CASRDSFSQPQHF

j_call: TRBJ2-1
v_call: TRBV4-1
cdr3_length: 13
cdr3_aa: CASSVAGGGEQFF

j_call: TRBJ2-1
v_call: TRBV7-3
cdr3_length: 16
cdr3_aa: CASSSLAGATYNEQFF

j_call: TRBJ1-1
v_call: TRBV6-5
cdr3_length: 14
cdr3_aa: CASSHSGGSTEAFF

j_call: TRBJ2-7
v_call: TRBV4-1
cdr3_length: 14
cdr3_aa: CASSQGWGSYEQYF

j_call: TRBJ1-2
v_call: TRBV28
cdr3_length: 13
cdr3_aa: CASSFGQSYGYTF

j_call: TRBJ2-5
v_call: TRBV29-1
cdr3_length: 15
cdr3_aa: CSVEFYQGLVETQYF

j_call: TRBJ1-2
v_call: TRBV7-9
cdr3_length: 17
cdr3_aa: CASSSRQGARGNYGYTF

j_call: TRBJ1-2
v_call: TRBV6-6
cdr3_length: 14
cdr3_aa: CASSSDTSNYGYTF

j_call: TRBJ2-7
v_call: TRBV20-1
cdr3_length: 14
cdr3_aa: CSARTGTDDSEQYF